The 22 T cell receptor beta chains listed next were all sequenced from one sample in a study of shared clonotypes between healthy human individuals. Sequenced by immunoSEQ multiplex PCR; TCRdb stores in-frame clones only, minus some. Of approximately 98,000 clones listed, approximately 70% are singletons. Sequencing used memory CD8+ T cells sorted from blood. Subset described: CD45RO+ cells pooled with CCR7-negative TemRA cells. These receptors originate from a woman in her thirties in good health.

The gene calls are TRBV19 and TRBJ2-1; 10 nucleotides agree with TRBD2. The CDR3 totals 15 residues. Trimming cost V 3 bases and J 9 bases; bases outside gene matches: 8. CDR1 and CDR2 (germline): LNHDA, SQIVND (reference sequence). The CDR3 here is CASSIRLAGEFEQFF. The CDR3 bases are TGTGCCAGTAGTATCCGGCTAGCGGGAGAATTTGAGCAGTTCTTC.

The chain carries TRBV6-4 and TRBJ2-3, with 9 positions matching TRBD2. CDR3 length: 16 residues. CDR1 is MRHNA, CDR2 SNTAGT, per germline. V gave up 4 bases and J gave up 2 bases; unmatched junction bases: 7. The CDR3 DNA follows: TGTGCCAGCAGTGCCGTAGCGGGAGAGTCCACAGATACGCAGTATTTT. This gives the protein CASSAVAGESTDTQYF.

The J gene is TRBJ2-5, the V gene TRBV7-6; D is unclear. CDR3 size: 14 residues. V was shortened by 5 bases and J by 2 bases, with 12 bases between the two germline ends. CDR1 and CDR2 from the germline V gene are SGHVS and FNYEAQ. The CDR3 loop reads CASSVTPRQETQYF. Written as DNA, the CDR3 is TGTGCCAGCAGCGTAACCCCCAGGCAAGAGACCCAGTACTTC.

This clone was detected many times. This sequence joins TRBV18 and TRBJ2-7; D not resolved. V lost 6 bases and J lost 8, with 17 bases in between. The CDR3 is 13 residues long. The V gene's germline CDR1 is KGHSH and CDR2 LQKENI. The CDR3 DNA follows: TGTGCCAGCTCTCGAAAGGCCCCCAGAAAGCAGTACTTC. It yields the protein CASSRKAPRKQYF.

This clone has just a few counts. The chain links TRBV5-6 to TRBJ2-7; D uncertain. The CDR3 extends over 13 amino acids. Germline V CDR1 and CDR2: SGHDT, YYEEEE. V gave up 4 bases and J gave up 1 base, with 9 bases separating them. CDR3 sequence (DNA): TGTGCCAGCAGCCCCGCAGAATCCTACGAGCAGTACTTC. Encoded protein: CASSPAESYEQYF.

The chain combines TRBV11-2 with TRBJ2-7; TRBD2 might be the D (5 bases). CDR3 length: 13 amino acids. Trimming pared 0 bases from V and 7 bases from J, leaving 10 bases between. Germline V lookup: CDR1 SGHAT, CDR2 FQNNGV. The CDR3 DNA reads TGTGCCAGCAGCTTAGATAGGACGGGGGAGCAGTACTTC. Protein sequence: CASSLDRTGEQYF. The variable domain in full, with the rest retrieved from reference TRBV11-2 and TRBJ2-7, is EAGVAQSPRYKIIEKRQSVAFWCNPISGHATLYWYQQILGQGPKLLIQFQNNGVVDDSQLPKDRFSAERLKGVDSTLKIQPAKLEDSAVYLCASSLDRTGEQYFGPGTRLTVT.

A remark on this clone: Since a much larger clone is just one base distant, this may be a read error. The chain is built from TRBV13 and TRBJ2-5, with D possibly being TRBD2 (5 bases). The CDR3 is 15 residues long. Between the trimmed V and J ends, which lost 5 bases and 6 bases, there was a span of 19 bases. Germline assignment: CDR1 PRHDT and CDR2 FYEKMQ (reference sequence). CDR3 amino acids: CASSPTGQSGKTQYF. The CDR3, as DNA: TGTGCCAGCAGCCCCACTGGCCAAAGCGGTAAGACCCAGTACTTC.

The chain uses TRBV28 and TRBJ1-1, with D maybe TRBD1 (5 bases). The CDR3 sequence is 15 residues long. The ends were cut back, 5 bases at V and 2 bases at J, with 15 bases in the middle. CDR1 MDHEN and CDR2 SYDVKM come from the germline V gene. This CDR3 is CASSAPRQPNTEAFF. Here the CDR3 DNA reads TGTGCCAGCAGTGCCCCCAGACAGCCAAACACTGAAGCTTTCTTT.

This chain uses TRBV7-6 with TRBJ1-4; tentative D call: TRBD1 (5 bases). This CDR3 spans 15 amino acids. CDR1 and CDR2 (germline): SGHVS, FNYEAQ. Between the trimmed V and J ends, which lost 1 base and 5 bases, there was a span of 11 bases. CDR3 nucleotides: TGTGCCAGCAGCTTAGGGGACGGGTGGAATGAAAAACTGTTTTTT. This sequence encodes CASSLGDGWNEKLFF.

This chain uses TRBV6-6 with TRBJ2-5, with 7 bases identical to TRBD1. Unmatched junction bases numbered 10, after V lost 2 bases and J lost 7 bases. This CDR3 has 15 residues. CDR1 is MNHNY and CDR2 is SVGAGI in the germline V gene (reference sequence). This CDR3 reads CASSYHLTGIGTQYF. DNA for the CDR3: TGTGCCAGCAGTTACCATCTGACAGGGATAGGGACCCAGTACTTC.

This clone was found a few times. This chain links TRBV10-3 with TRBJ2-1; either TRBD1 or TRBD2 may fit D (5 bases each). CDR3 length equals 18 residues. Per the germline V gene, CDR1 is ENHRY and CDR2 is SYGVKD. Trimming shortened V by 10 bases and J by 0 bases, and 25 bases separated the two germline ends. For the CDR3, the DNA is TGTGCCAACGGTGGGGACGCGAGCCGCCCTAGCTCCTACAATGAGCAGTTCTTC. Encoded protein: CANGGDASRPSSYNEQFF.

The V gene is TRBV4-2, the J gene TRBJ2-5, with TRBD2 as a possible D gene (7 bases). The DNA end is more similar to TRBJ2-7, so the J call may be wrong. The CDR3 spans 15 residues. Germline values: CDR1 LGHNA, CDR2 YNFKEQ. The CDR3 sequence: CASSFFGGLGYEQYF. As DNA, the CDR3 is TGTGCCAGCAGCTTTTTCGGGGGGCTGGGATACGAGCAGTACTTC.

The V call is TRBV7-9, the J call TRBJ1-1; the match to TRBD1 covers 9 bases. V shed 5 bases and J 3 bases; nucleotides not matched to a gene: 7. The CDR3 sequence is 15 residues long. Germline V gene sequence: CDR1 SEHNR, CDR2 FQNEAQ (reference sequence). Here the CDR3 reads CASSLGTGWDTEAFF. Written as DNA, the CDR3 is TGTGCCAGCAGCCTCGGGACAGGGTGGGACACTGAAGCTTTCTTT. The complete variable domain, with remaining parts taken from reference TRBV7-9 and TRBJ1-1, reads DTGVSQNPRHKITKRGQNVTFRCDPISEHNRLYWYRQTLGQGPEFLTYFQNEAQLEKSRLLSDRFSAERPKGSFSTLEIQRTEQGDSAMYLCASSLGTGWDTEAFFGQGTRLTVV.

The chain couples TRBV2 to TRBJ2-2; perhaps TRBD1 as D (5 bases). This CDR3 has 15 amino acids. The V end lost 8 bases, the J end lost 4 bases, and 17 bases lay between the germline ends. The germline V gene encodes CDR1 SNHLY and CDR2 FYNNEI. The CDR3 bases are TGTGCCAGCTCCTCCGGCAGGGCGACCACCGGGGAGCTGTTTTTT. This gives the protein CASSSGRATTGELFF.

The chain joins TRBV7-8 to TRBJ2-5; 7 bases are shared with TRBD2. CDR1 and CDR2 (germline): SGHVS, FQNEAQ. The V and J ends lost 2 bases and 13 bases, in that order; junction bases with no gene match: 10. This CDR3 contains 13 residues. CDR3 in amino acids: CASSLSMGGSLYF. In nucleotides, the CDR3 is TGTGCCAGCAGCTTATCGATGGGCGGGAGTCTGTACTTC. Full variable domain (remainder filled in from reference TRBV7-8 and TRBJ2-5): GAGVSQSPRYKVAKRGQDVALRCDPISGHVSLFWYQQALGQGPEFLTYFQNEAQLDKSGLPSDRFFAERPEGSVSTLKIQRTQQEDSAVYLCASSLSMGGSLYFGPGTRLLVL.

V is TRBV7-7 and J is TRBJ2-7, with no clear D. V lost 6 bases and J 7 bases, leaving 16 bases between the germline ends. This CDR3 spans 13 amino acids. Germline CDR1 reads SSHAT; CDR2 reads FNYEAQ (reference sequence). The chain's CDR3 is CASSAGRTLEQYF. Written as DNA, the CDR3 is TGTGCCAGCAGTGCCGGGCGAACTCTGGAGCAGTACTTC.

This chain links TRBV10-1 with TRBJ2-7, with D possibly TRBD1 on 7 matching bases. V dropped 9 bases and J dropped 5 bases, with 29 bases sitting between them. This CDR3 contains 17 residues. Germline V CDR1 and CDR2: WNHNN, SYGVQD (reference sequence). This CDR3 is CARGGGGGAHLDHEQYF. In nucleotides, the CDR3 is TGCGCCAGGGGTGGAGGAGGGGGCGCCCATCTGGACCACGAGCAGTACTTC.

This clone came up many times. Other DNA sequences of this sample code for an identical CDR3. The chain has TRBV6-1 and TRBJ2-3; 9 bases line up with TRBD2. The germline gives CDR1 MNHNS, CDR2 SASEGT. The CDR3 has 15 residues. Trimming took 0 bases from V and 4 from J; bases not matched to a gene: 2. CDR3 protein: CASSEASGSPDTQYF. The CDR3 nucleotides are TGTGCCAGCAGTGAAGCTAGCGGGAGCCCAGATACGCAGTATTTT.

This chain joins TRBV2 and TRBJ2-3, with unresolved D. The ends were cut back, 2 bases at V and 0 bases at J, with 18 bases in the middle. Germline assignment: CDR1 SNHLY and CDR2 FYNNEI. The CDR3 extends over 18 amino acids. CDR3: CASSEIPTAETSTDTQYF. The CDR3 DNA sequence: TGTGCCAGCAGTGAAATCCCGACGGCGGAGACTAGCACAGATACGCAGTATTTT.

This clone was seen many times. This chain joins TRBV6-1 and TRBJ2-1; possibly TRBD1 for D (6 bases). Between the trimmed V and J ends, which lost 6 bases and 7 bases, there was a span of 13 bases. The CDR3 covers 13 residues. Germline V CDR1 and CDR2: MNHNS, SASEGT. In DNA form, the CDR3 reads TGTGCCAGCAGCGTACAGGGCTCTAATGAGCAGTTCTTC. This translates into CASSVQGSNEQFF.

This chain joins TRBV11-1 and TRBJ2-1, with 8 bases lining up with TRBD1. Germline trimming cut 5 bases from V and 3 bases from J; bases unmatched to any gene: 9. The germline V gene encodes CDR1 SGHAT and CDR2 FQDESV (reference sequence). The CDR3 is made up of 16 amino acids. CDR3 protein: CASSPDLTGGYNEQFF. The CDR3 DNA reads TGTGCCAGCAGCCCTGACTTAACAGGGGGCTACAATGAGCAGTTCTTC.

This clone was recorded a few times. DNA of the CDR3: TGTGCCAGCAGCCAAACACTGGGGACAGGGGGTTTTGAGCAGTACTTC. This encodes CASSQTLGTGGFEQYF. The chain recombines TRBV5-4 with TRBJ2-7, with TRBD1 matching over 11 bases. Germline CDR1 SGHNT, CDR2 YYREEE (reference sequence). The CDR3 is 16 residues long. The V segment lost 4 bases and the J segment 7 bases; nucleotides outside the gene matches: 13.